A selection of T cell receptor beta chains follows, all from one sample in a study of neurological immune-mediated disorders. TCRdb re-derived calls from the 5' RACE reads in MiXCR, one entry per CDR3 protein. Of fewer than 85,000 distinct CDR3 sequences detected, about 5.5% appear once; the ten largest clones hold roughly 2.2%. The material sequenced was PBMCs. The receptors stem from a woman in her thirties with multiple sclerosis. Each CDR3 is given with its conserved first and last residue. A D gene is named only where the DNA matches it firmly. Size values are once, few and many counts, or a class for expanded clones, and some rows have none.

J gene: TRBJ1-2; V gene: TRBV20-1; D gene: TRBD1; clone size: many; CDR3 protein: CSARRQGANYGYTF; CDR3 DNA: TGCAGTGCTAGAAGGCAGGGGGCGAACTATGGCTACACCTTC
J gene: TRBJ2-2; V gene: TRBV18; D gene: .; clone size: many; CDR3 protein: CASSLRGLAGNTGELFF; CDR3 DNA: TGTGCCAGCTCCCTCCGAGGGCTAGCTGGGAACACCGGGGAGCTGTTTTTT
J gene: TRBJ2-2; V gene: TRBV28; D gene: .; clone size: many; CDR3 protein: CASTAGAGELFF; CDR3 DNA: TGTGCCAGCACCGCAGGTGCCGGGGAGCTGTTTTTT
J gene: TRBJ2-1; V gene: TRBV5-1; D gene: .; clone size: many; CDR3 protein: CASKRIGYNEQFF; CDR3 DNA: TGCGCCAGCAAGAGGATCGGTTACAATGAGCAGTTCTTC
J gene: TRBJ1-5; V gene: TRBV6-5; D gene: TRBD1; clone size: many; CDR3 protein: CASSSTGGRNQPQHF; CDR3 DNA: TGTGCCAGCAGTTCCACAGGGGGCCGAAATCAGCCCCAGCATTTT
J gene: TRBJ1-6; V gene: TRBV20-1; D gene: TRBD1; clone size: many; CDR3 protein: CSAATGDNSPLHF; CDR3 DNA: TGCAGTGCTGCGACAGGGGATAATTCACCCCTCCACTTT
J gene: TRBJ2-5; V gene: TRBV20-1; D gene: TRBD2; clone size: .; CDR3 protein: CSANYWGLAGGPGYQETQYF; CDR3 DNA: TGCAGTGCAAACTATTGGGGGCTAGCGGGAGGACCCGGGTACCAAGAGACCCAGTACTTC
J gene: TRBJ2-2; V gene: TRBV5-1; D gene: .; clone size: many; CDR3 protein: CASSPGFIPTPTGELFF; CDR3 DNA: TGCGCCAGCAGCCCTGGGTTTATACCAACCCCAACCGGGGAGCTGTTTTTT
J gene: TRBJ2-5; V gene: TRBV5-1; D gene: .; clone size: many; CDR3 protein: CASSQNQETQYF; CDR3 DNA: TGCGCCAGCAGTCAGAACCAAGAGACCCAGTACTTC
J gene: TRBJ2-1; V gene: TRBV5-5; D gene: TRBD2; clone size: many; CDR3 protein: CASSLQLAGVGEQFF; CDR3 DNA: TGTGCCAGCAGCTTGCAACTAGCGGGAGTGGGTGAGCAGTTCTTC
J gene: TRBJ2-1; V gene: TRBV28; D gene: TRBD1; clone size: .; CDR3 protein: CASSNGQGGLYNEQFF; CDR3 DNA: TGTGCCAGCAGTAACGGACAGGGGGGCCTATACAATGAGCAGTTCTTC
J gene: TRBJ2-3; V gene: TRBV13; D gene: .; clone size: many; CDR3 protein: CASSFSSFSTDTQYF; CDR3 DNA: TGTGCCAGCAGCTTCTCCAGCTTTAGCACAGATACGCAGTATTTT
J gene: TRBJ1-1; V gene: TRBV5-1; D gene: .; clone size: many; CDR3 protein: CASSLGGDTEAFF; CDR3 DNA: TGCGCCAGCAGCTTGGGAGGGGACACTGAAGCTTTCTTT
J gene: TRBJ2-3; V gene: TRBV5-1; D gene: TRBD2; clone size: many; CDR3 protein: CASSRRASGGGRDTQYF; CDR3 DNA: TGCGCCAGCAGCAGGAGAGCTAGCGGAGGCGGCCGGGATACGCAGTATTTT
J gene: TRBJ1-6; V gene: TRBV20-1; D gene: TRBD1; clone size: .; CDR3 protein: CSAEGQDYNSPLHF; CDR3 DNA: TGCAGTGCTGAGGGACAGGACTATAATTCACCCCTCCACTTT
J gene: TRBJ1-1; V gene: TRBV27; D gene: .; clone size: .; CDR3 protein: CASSSLLNTEAFF; CDR3 DNA: TGTGCCAGCAGTTCGTTACTGAACACTGAAGCTTTCTTT
J gene: TRBJ2-5; V gene: TRBV14; D gene: .; clone size: once; CDR3 protein: CASSQAQQGPGETQYF; CDR3 DNA: TGTGCCAGCAGCCAAGCCCAACAGGGCCCGGGGGAGACCCAGTACTTC
J gene: TRBJ1-1; V gene: TRBV5-6; D gene: .; clone size: .; CDR3 protein: CASSISGEAFF; CDR3 DNA: TGTGCCAGCTCGATTTCGGGGGAAGCTTTCTTT
J gene: TRBJ2-1; V gene: TRBV5-1; D gene: TRBD2; clone size: many; CDR3 protein: CASSLISPGGRDEQFF; CDR3 DNA: TGCGCCAGCAGCTTGATTAGCCCGGGAGGACGGGATGAGCAGTTCTTC
J gene: TRBJ1-2; V gene: TRBV20-1; D gene: .; clone size: many; CDR3 protein: CSARDQGLHYGYTF; CDR3 DNA: TGCAGTGCTAGAGATCAGGGGTTGCACTATGGCTACACCTTC
J gene: TRBJ2-3; V gene: TRBV20-1; D gene: TRBD1; clone size: many; CDR3 protein: CSATDRENTQYF; CDR3 DNA: TGCAGTGCTACTGACAGGGAAAATACGCAGTATTTT
J gene: TRBJ1-1; V gene: TRBV28; D gene: .; clone size: many; CDR3 protein: CASSSRLGGRGPEAFF; CDR3 DNA: TGTGCCAGCAGCTCACGACTAGGTGGCCGCGGCCCTGAAGCTTTCTTT
J gene: TRBJ2-2; V gene: TRBV14; D gene: .; clone size: many; CDR3 protein: CASSQGSRPLVTGELFF; CDR3 DNA: TGTGCCAGCAGCCAAGGAAGCCGCCCCCTTGTCACCGGGGAGCTGTTTTTT
J gene: TRBJ2-5; V gene: TRBV10-3; D gene: .; clone size: few; CDR3 protein: CAISAEARETQYF; CDR3 DNA: TGTGCCATCAGTGCCGAGGCCCGGGAGACCCAGTACTTC
J gene: TRBJ2-2; V gene: TRBV12-3/TRBV12-4; D gene: .; clone size: many; CDR3 protein: CASSLDPGARTGELFF; CDR3 DNA: TGTGCCAGCAGTTTAGACCCAGGGGCAAGGACCGGGGAGCTGTTTTTT
J gene: TRBJ2-5; V gene: TRBV5-1; D gene: TRBD2; clone size: many; CDR3 protein: CASSLGLTSGEETQYF; CDR3 DNA: TGCGCCAGCAGCTTGGGCCTGACTAGCGGCGAAGAGACCCAGTACTTC
J gene: TRBJ2-2; V gene: TRBV7-6; D gene: .; clone size: .; CDR3 protein: CASSLGNEGGELFF; CDR3 DNA: TGTGCCAGCAGCTTAGGGAATGAAGGCGGGGAGCTGTTTTTT